Detailed here is one TCR beta chain. It has no known antigen specificity. No base quality values were provided; no much bigger clone lies one nucleotide off. The data were taken from a study of identical twins (dated by TCRdb to between 2015 and 2016). Study-level background: TCR alpha and beta repertoires from monozygotic twins, unrelated adults of various ages and cord blood were deep-sequenced to test whether fetal clonotypes persist. To rule out contamination, the twin experiments were replicated at different times with different library preparation protocols. Study-wide findings and limitations: Conclusions relied on cross-sectional statistical analysis, since the same donors could not be followed over many years. Out-of-frame TCR alpha sequences shared between twins showed an excess of low generation-probability sequences compared with coincidental sharing between unrelated individuals. Abundant cord blood beta clonotypes carried fewer insertions; young adult naive repertoires showed a weaker similar trend, while memory repertoires showed none. Zero-insertion analyses could be partly confounded by invariant T cells such as MAIT and iNKT, though diverse VJ usage argued against such confounding for most clonotypes. In beta out-of-frame sequences, excess twin sharing was weaker, because having fewer shared sequences lowered the signal-to-noise ratio. Out-of-frame TCR alpha sharing in monozygotic twins was systematically underestimated by recombination models, whereas sharing between unrelated individuals was in agreement with the recombination models.

Every donor was a healthy Caucasian. The researchers also sequenced three unrelated adults who were not twins: a male aged 18 to 30, a male aged 50 to 59, and a female aged 50 to 59. Miltenyi CD45RO+ enrichment and human naive T-cell isolation kits were used to isolate memory (CD45RO+) and naive T cells from PBMC. The CDR3 holds 13 amino acids from the cysteine to the phenylalanine. Here the CDR3 DNA is all that survives: 39 bases in frame from base 1. The V end loses 4 bases and the J end loses 5 bases, and a stretch of 11 bases separates them. Looking up the germline V gene yields CDR1 WSHSY and CDR2 SAAADI. The library was made by 5' RACE. Sequenced on an Illumina HiSeq 2000. Template switching introduced a universal primer binding site; the final cDNA contained a unique molecular identifier, enabling accurate counting of TCR cDNA molecules. Specific primers in the conserved constant-segment region were used to synthesize first-strand cDNA for the TCR alpha and beta chains. Each cDNA library was double barcoded, with a SMART-Mk sample barcode plus Illumina barcodes, to control for contamination. TruSeq adapter sequences and Illumina sample barcodes were added in two successive PCR steps. The Illumina HiSeq platform was used with custom primers to sequence TCR alpha and beta cDNA libraries. The study's processing was this. MiGEC was used to process raw reads and extract unique molecular identifiers, and MiXCR was used to find CDR3 positions. Recombination models were inferred per individual with the repgenHMM and IGoR tools using an EM algorithm. Shared clonotypes were analyzed with the tcR package in R, and sharing was normalized by the product of cloneset sizes. To study raw recombination without the effects of thymic and clonal selection, out-of-frame nonproductive sequences were analyzed. TCRdb redid the processing of the public reads, applying fastp at Q25 and MiXCR, and retained in-frame beta chains. All rows with the same CDR3 protein become a single entry with the most common DNA and genes. The V and J calls and clone size come from TCRdb's table, not from the authors' own analysis. This sample gives 300,000 to 400,000 distinct CDR3 sequences in total; roughly 9% of them show up just once. Together, the top ten hold 7.5% to 9.5% of the sample.

This sequence was found in a woman between 45 and 60 years old in good health. The sequence is built from TRBV10-2 and TRBJ2-5; a tentative D match to TRBD2 spans 5 bases. Sequenced input: naive T cells sorted from blood. The cell subset or site label, as the study defines it: cells isolated with a human naive T-cell isolation kit. CDR3 reads: CASSAMTGETQYF. The sequenced DNA: TGCGCCAGCAGTGCAATGACGGGGGAGACCCAGTACTTC.